The text below deals with one T cell receptor (beta chain). Its antigen is undetermined. J lost 2 bases, V lost 2 bases, and 3 bases had no gene match. Germline V CDR1 and CDR2: MNHNY, SVGAGI (reference sequence). This CDR3 has 16 amino acids. TCRdb reanalysed the reads using MiXCR and keeps one entry per CDR3 protein. The sample gives approximately 21,000 distinct CDR3 sequences, around 47% of which show up once; around 5% is in the top ten. The sample is drawn from a study of type 1 regulatory T cells. Study information: T-allo10 is an in vitro-generated, Tr1-enriched CD4 T cell product specific for alloantigen.

The sample taken for sequencing was cultured T cells, either the whole culture or a sorted T cell fraction (not recorded which). The gene calls are TRBV6-6 and TRBJ2-1, with TRBD2 matching 10 bases. The TCR sequence derives from a human donor in good health. The CDR3 DNA reads TGTGCCAGCAGTTACCCAAGCGGGGGGGCCTACAATGAGCAGTTCTTC. As protein: CASSYPSGGAYNEQFF.